This section outlines one T cell receptor beta chain sequence together with its context. This clonotype was found many times. This clone's antigen is unknown. No clone much larger than this one lies a single base away; base qualities are absent. The roughly 37 donors, aged roughly 6 to 95 years, were systemically healthy Caucasian individuals from Russia. Each donor gave around 9.8 milliliters of peripheral blood, collected into EDTA-treated Vacutainer tubes. Ficoll-Paque density-gradient centrifugation was used to isolate PBMCs, with at least 6 million per sample. Total RNA was extracted from PBMCs with Trizol reagent, with at least 5 micrograms obtained per sample. For every donor, flow cytometry on a PBMC aliquot measured the percentage of naive CD45RAhigh/CD27high T cells. Library creation used 5' RACE. These reads were obtained on an Illumina HiSeq 2500. The second PCR ran for roughly 7 to 11 cycles and used a J-beta primer mix along with a sample-barcoded 5' primer. Each TCR beta cDNA molecule received a unique molecular identifier from a template-switch 5' adaptor carrying 12 random nucleotides. Each sample yielded at least 3 million CDR3-containing paired-end reads. First-strand cDNA synthesis was performed from all RNA using the Mint cDNA synthesis kit, with priming by a TRBC-specific oligonucleotide. All cDNA was treated with uracil-DNA glycosylase and then went through a first 18-cycle PCR with the universal primers M1SS and BC2_uni_R. As for the authors' bioinformatics: Normalization of each sample was performed by random selection of 1 million high-quality reads, each carrying a distinct molecular identifier. Reads sharing molecular identifiers were discarded rather than binned into consensus sequences. MiTCR, run with a Q25 quality threshold and the strictest error-elimination algorithm, handled CDR3 identification, clonotype clustering and error correction. A nonparametric unseen species model using Euler transformation provided a lower-bound estimate of total TCR beta diversity. TCRdb applied fastp at Q25 and MiXCR to the public reads, then kept only in-frame beta chains. Rows with one shared CDR3 protein collapse into an entry with the most common genes and DNA. None of the V and J calls come from the authors' own analysis; TCRdb made them. For this sample there are around 780,000 distinct CDR3 sequences; 25% to 30% appear just once. Roughly 3.1% of the sample lies in the top ten.

The record originates from a study of blood T cells in healthy people across ages (dated by TCRdb to about 2015). For the study in its entirety: In model experiments, roughly one uniquely barcoded TCR beta cDNA molecule per two T cells was captured by template switching. Age-related changes in TCR beta repertoire diversity were measured in the study by deep sequencing normalized with unique cDNA molecular identifiers. Four age groups were formed from the donors: young (average about 17 years), middle-aged (approximately 40), aged (approximately 60) and long-lived (roughly 88). Using the same blood draw, the study looked at two additional independent replicas of 1 million unique cDNA reads for two donors, one aged 18 to 30 and the other aged 80 or older.

Overall results and qualifications from the work: Observed TCR beta diversity correlated strongly with the percentage of naive T cells measured by flow cytometry. Observed TCR beta diversity per million T cells fell roughly linearly with age, and a significant reduction was already apparent by age around 40. Because profiling used bulk unsorted PBMCs, naive and antigen-experienced compartments could not be compared conclusively. Because the CMV infection status of the donors was unknown, age-related changes in expanded clonotypes may potentially have been confounded. Estimates of total diversity based on one million sequenced T cells were considered lower bounds and underestimates. Compared with the aged group, more naive CD4+ T cells, fewer expanded clones and increased TCR diversity were shown by the long-lived group, suggesting age selection.

The sample also formed part of further work on T cells of mothers and their children. Reported in the second study: Nine systemically healthy Caucasian individuals, comprising three mothers and their six children, were included as donors. cDNA synthesis consumed the entire amount of extracted RNA, loaded at roughly 1.5 ug RNA in each 15 ul reaction. In the second PCR, the M1S primer added sample barcodes and 2-4 random nucleotides. Each mother yielded over 8.5 million TCR beta CDR3 reads and each child some 3 million reads. In both related and unrelated pairs, thymic selection shapes the output of TCR recombination in a similar way, with inherited differences having only a minor effect. Normalized repertoire overlap in related mother-child pairs was always slightly higher than in unrelated mother-child pairs, but the difference was never significant. No persistent microchimeric T cell clones were found, with a detection sensitivity of approximately 110 clones per million clonotypes. To look for features that set related mother-child pairs apart from unrelated individuals, the researchers ran deep NGS to compare the TCR beta repertoires of mothers and children. Mothers averaged around 40 +/- 4 years of age and children averaged about 10 +/- 4 years. Libraries were sequenced on Illumina HiSeq 2000 with 100+100 nt paired-end reads after adapter ligation with NEBNext reagents. To prevent cross-contamination, the mother and child libraries were prepared one month apart and sequenced in separate runs. Between roughly 450,000 and 2,000,000 distinct TCR beta clonotypes were identified per donor. Naive TCR beta clonotypes were estimated from low-frequency clonotypes matched to each donor's FACS-determined naive share, without sorting.

The receptor was isolated from a boy aged 10-17 years in good health. The sample comprised blood.

The DNA is TGTGCCAGCACCCGTAGCGGGGCGCGAGTTCAGTACTTC. The resulting protein is CASTRSGARVQYF. The V gene is TRBV12-3 or TRBV12-4 and the J gene is TRBJ2-4, with 8 bases matching TRBD2. Trimming removed 7 bases from V and 11 bases from J; the gene matches leave 10 bases unexplained. The CDR3 covers 13 residues, taking in both the cysteine and the phenylalanine. Solely the CDR3 DNA is kept, with 39 bases framed from the first base.